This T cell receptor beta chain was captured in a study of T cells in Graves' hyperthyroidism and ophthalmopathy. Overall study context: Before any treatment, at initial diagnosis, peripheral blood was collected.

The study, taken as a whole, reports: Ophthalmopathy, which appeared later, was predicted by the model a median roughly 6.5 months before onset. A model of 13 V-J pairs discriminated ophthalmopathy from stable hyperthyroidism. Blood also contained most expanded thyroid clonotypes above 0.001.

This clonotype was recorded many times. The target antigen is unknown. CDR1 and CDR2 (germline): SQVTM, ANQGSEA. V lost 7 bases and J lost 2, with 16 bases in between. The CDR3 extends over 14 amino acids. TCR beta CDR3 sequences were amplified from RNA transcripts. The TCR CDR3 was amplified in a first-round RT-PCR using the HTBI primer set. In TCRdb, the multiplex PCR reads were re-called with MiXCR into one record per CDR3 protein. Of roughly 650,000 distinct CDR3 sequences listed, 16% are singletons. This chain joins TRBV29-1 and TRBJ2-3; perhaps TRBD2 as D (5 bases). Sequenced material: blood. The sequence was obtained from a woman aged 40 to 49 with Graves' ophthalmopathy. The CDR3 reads CSAGLGTFTDTQYF. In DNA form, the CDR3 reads TGCAGCGCAGGACTGGGAACCTTCACAGATACGCAGTATTTT.